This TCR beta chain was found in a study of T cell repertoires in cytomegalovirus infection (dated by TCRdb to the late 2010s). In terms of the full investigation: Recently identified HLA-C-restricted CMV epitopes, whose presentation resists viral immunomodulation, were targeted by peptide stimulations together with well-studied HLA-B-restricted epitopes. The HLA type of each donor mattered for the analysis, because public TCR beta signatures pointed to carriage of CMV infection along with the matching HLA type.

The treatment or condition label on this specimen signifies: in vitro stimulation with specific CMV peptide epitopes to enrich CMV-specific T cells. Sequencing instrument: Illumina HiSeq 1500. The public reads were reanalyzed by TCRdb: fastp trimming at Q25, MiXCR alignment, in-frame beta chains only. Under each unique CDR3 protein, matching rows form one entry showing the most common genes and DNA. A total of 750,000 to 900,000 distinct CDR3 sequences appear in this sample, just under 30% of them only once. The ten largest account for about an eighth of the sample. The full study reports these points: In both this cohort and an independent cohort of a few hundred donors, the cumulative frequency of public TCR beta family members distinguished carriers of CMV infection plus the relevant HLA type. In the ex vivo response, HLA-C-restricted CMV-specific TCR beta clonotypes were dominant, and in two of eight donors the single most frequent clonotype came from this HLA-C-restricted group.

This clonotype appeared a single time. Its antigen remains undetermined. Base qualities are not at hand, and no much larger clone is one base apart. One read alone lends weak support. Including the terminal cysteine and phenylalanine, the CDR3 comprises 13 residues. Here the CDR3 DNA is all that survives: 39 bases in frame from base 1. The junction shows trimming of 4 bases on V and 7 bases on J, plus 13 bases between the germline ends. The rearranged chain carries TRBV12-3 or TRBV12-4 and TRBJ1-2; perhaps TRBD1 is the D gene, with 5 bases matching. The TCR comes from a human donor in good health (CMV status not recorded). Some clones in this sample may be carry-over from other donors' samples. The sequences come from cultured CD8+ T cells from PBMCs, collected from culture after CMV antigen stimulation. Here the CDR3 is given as CASSYGAGFGYTF. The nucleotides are TGTGCCAGCAGTTACGGGGCAGGGTTTGGCTACACCTTC.